A selection of T cell receptor beta chains follows, all from one sample in a study of T cell responses to AZD1222 COVID-19 vaccine. Profiled with immunoSEQ multiplex PCR; TCRdb holds only in-frame clones, not every one. The sample contains approximately 140,000 clones, about 92% of which appear only once. The material sequenced was peripheral blood, taken 28 days after the second AZD1222 dose. These receptors came from an adult who received the AZD1222 COVID-19 vaccine. Each CDR3 is given with its conserved first and last residue. A D gene is named only where the DNA matches it firmly. The size of a clone is reported for some rows only, either as once, few or many, or as a class for expanded clones.

>TRBV11-2|-|TRBJ2-1|TRBD2
TGTGCCAGCAGCTATGTAGCGGGAGGGTCCTACAATGAGCAGTTCTTC
CASSYVAGGSYNEQFF
>TRBV12-3/TRBV12-4|-|TRBJ1-2|-
TGTGCCAGCAGTTTCCATTGGGGCTACACCTTC
CASSFHWGYTF
>TRBV28|-|TRBJ2-7|-
TGTGCCAGCAGCCGGGACGCTCCCTACGAGCAGTACTTC
CASSRDAPYEQYF
>TRBV3-1/TRBV3-2|-|TRBJ2-1|-
TGTGCCAGCAGCCAAGACCCGCCGATTGCGCCAAACAATGAGCAGTTCTTC
CASSQDPPIAPNNEQFF
>TRBV7-2|-|TRBJ2-7|TRBD2
TGTGCCAGCAGCTTGTCTAGCGGCTCCTACGAGCAGTACTTC
CASSLSSGSYEQYF
>TRBV27|-|TRBJ1-1|-
TGTGCCAGCAGTCCCGTTGGGGGTATAGAGACTGAAGCTTTCTTT
CASSPVGGIETEAFF
>TRBV27|-|TRBJ2-1|-
TGTGCCAGCAGTTTATCAGGGGGGAGCTCCTACAATGAGCAGTTCTTC
CASSLSGGSSYNEQFF
>TRBV3-1/TRBV3-2|few|TRBJ1-2|-
TGTGCCAGCAGCCTTCCTAACTATGGCTACACCTTC
CASSLPNYGYTF
>TRBV7-6|-|TRBJ2-6|-
TGTGCCAGCAAGGATCCGTACTCTGGGGCCAACGTCCTGACTTTC
CASKDPYSGANVLTF
>TRBV14|-|TRBJ1-3|TRBD1
TGTGCCAGCAGCCGAGGACAGGCGCGCTCTGGAAACACCATATATTTT
CASSRGQARSGNTIYF
>TRBV28|-|TRBJ2-7|-
TGTGCCAGCAGACCGAATACGCCCTACGAGCAGTACTTC
CASRPNTPYEQYF
>TRBV3-1/TRBV3-2|-|TRBJ1-4|-
TGTGCCAGCAACTTAAGGGGTCAGGGGCTAGCTAATGAAAAACTGTTTTTT
CASNLRGQGLANEKLFF
>TRBV10-1|once|TRBJ1-6|-
TGCGCCAGCAGTGGTTACTCGGATTCACCCCTCCACTTT
CASSGYSDSPLHF
>TRBV7-6|-|TRBJ2-7|-
TGTGCCAGCAGCTTGTCGAACTCCTACGAGCAGTACTTC
CASSLSNSYEQYF
>TRBV21-1|-|TRBJ2-5|-
TGTGCCAGCAGCTCTCGAACTCGACTAGCGGGAGCAGAGACCCAGTACTTC
CASSSRTRLAGAETQYF
>TRBV11-3|-|TRBJ2-3|-
TGTGCCAGCAGCTTAGTTAGGACAGATACGCAGTATTTT
CASSLVRTDTQYF
>TRBV25-1|-|TRBJ1-2|-
TGTGCCAGCACAGACTCCCAATCAGGACGCGGCTACACCTTC
CASTDSQSGRGYTF
>TRBV19|-|TRBJ1-2|-
TGTGCCAGTAGTATCCGGGGCGCGGATGGCTATGGCTACACCTTC
CASSIRGADGYGYTF
>TRBV2|-|TRBJ1-4|-
TGTGCCAGCATTGAGTGGCCCGGGCAGGAAAAACTGTTTTTT
CASIEWPGQEKLFF
>TRBV10-2|-|TRBJ2-7|TRBD2
TGCGCCAGCAGTGAGTTTGCAGCGGGGGGTATTTCCGACGAGCAGTACTTC
CASSEFAAGGISDEQYF
>TRBV18|-|TRBJ2-7|-
TGTGCCAGCTCCCCAACCCAGGCGGAACTTGACGAGCAGTACTTC
CASSPTQAELDEQYF
>TRBV27|-|TRBJ2-2|TRBD2
TGTGCCAGCAGTTTCGGGGGGGCGGCGACCGGGGAGCTGTTTTTT
CASSFGGAATGELFF
>TRBV7-2|-|TRBJ2-1|-
TGTGCCAGCAGCTGGAGGGAGACAGAGCCCTACAATGAGCAGTTCTTC
CASSWRETEPYNEQFF
>TRBV28|once|TRBJ1-2|TRBD1
TGTGCCAGTGGGACAGGGGGTTTCTATGGCTACACCTTC
CASGTGGFYGYTF
>TRBV21-1|-|TRBJ1-6|-
TGTGCCAGCGGACCAAGACAGCTTAATTCACCCCTCCACTTT
CASGPRQLNSPLHF
>TRBV27|-|TRBJ1-2|TRBD1
TGTGCCAGCAAAAGGACAGGGGAAAACTATGGCTACACCTTC
CASKRTGENYGYTF
>TRBV18|-|TRBJ1-5|-
TGTGCCAGCTCACCATTAGGGCCCGGGTATAGCAATCAGCCCCAGCATTTT
CASSPLGPGYSNQPQHF
>TRBV12-3/TRBV12-4|-|TRBJ2-7|-
TGTGCCAGCAGACGGGACAAATACTACGAGCAGTACTTC
CASRRDKYYEQYF
>TRBV10-3|-|TRBJ2-7|TRBD1
TGTGCCATCAGTGAAGGGGGCGGACCCTACGAGCAGTACTTC
CAISEGGGPYEQYF
>TRBV2|-|TRBJ2-7|-
TGTGCCAGCAGTGATATGACGCGAGGGGAGCAGTACTTC
CASSDMTRGEQYF
>TRBV13|-|TRBJ1-2|-
TGTGCCAGCAGCTTAGGCGGACGAGTAATCTATGGCTACACCTTC
CASSLGGRVIYGYTF
>TRBV7-2|-|TRBJ2-3|-
TGTGCCAGCAGCTTAGCGCGAAGGGCAGATACGCAGTATTTT
CASSLARRADTQYF
>TRBV5-1|-|TRBJ1-1|-
TGCGCCAGCAGCTTGGGTCAGCAGTATGGGACTGAAGCTTTCTTT
CASSLGQQYGTEAFF